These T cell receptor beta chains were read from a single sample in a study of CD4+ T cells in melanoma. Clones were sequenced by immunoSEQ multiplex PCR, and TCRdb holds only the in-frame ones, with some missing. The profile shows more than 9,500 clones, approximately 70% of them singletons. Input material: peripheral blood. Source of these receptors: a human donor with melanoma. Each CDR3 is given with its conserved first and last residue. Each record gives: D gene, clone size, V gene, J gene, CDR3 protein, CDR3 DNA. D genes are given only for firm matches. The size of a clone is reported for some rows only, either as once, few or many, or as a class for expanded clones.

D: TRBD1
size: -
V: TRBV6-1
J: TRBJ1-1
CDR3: CASSQGATEAFF
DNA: TGTGCCAGCAGCCAGGGGGCCACTGAAGCTTTCTTT

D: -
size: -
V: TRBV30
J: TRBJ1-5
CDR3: CAWSVDTNQPQHF
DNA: TGTGCCTGGAGTGTTGATACCAATCAGCCCCAGCATTTT

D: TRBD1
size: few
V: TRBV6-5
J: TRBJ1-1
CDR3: CASNLGQGMTEAFF
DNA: TGTGCCAGCAACCTGGGACAGGGTATGACTGAAGCTTTCTTT

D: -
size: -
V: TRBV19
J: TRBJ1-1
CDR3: CASSTPHEAFF
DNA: TGTGCCAGTAGTACCCCCCATGAAGCTTTCTTT

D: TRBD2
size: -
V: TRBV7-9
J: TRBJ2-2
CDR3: CASSPTPGLAGNTGELFF
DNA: TGTGCCAGCAGCCCTACCCCGGGACTAGCGGGGAACACCGGGGAGCTGTTTTTT

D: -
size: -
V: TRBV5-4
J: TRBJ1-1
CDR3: CASSLAGHTNTEAFF
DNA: TGTGCCAGCAGCTTGGCCGGACACACGAACACTGAAGCTTTCTTT

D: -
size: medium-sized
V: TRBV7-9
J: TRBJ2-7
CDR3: CASSHPRETYEQYF
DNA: TGTGCCAGCAGCCATCCTCGGGAGACCTACGAGCAGTACTTC

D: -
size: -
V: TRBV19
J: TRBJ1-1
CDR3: CASSILSGTEAFF
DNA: TGTGCCAGTAGTATACTATCGGGCACTGAAGCTTTCTTT

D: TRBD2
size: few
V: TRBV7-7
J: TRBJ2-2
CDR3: CASSLSGITGELFF
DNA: TGTGCTAGCAGCTTAAGCGGGATCACCGGGGAGCTGTTTTTT

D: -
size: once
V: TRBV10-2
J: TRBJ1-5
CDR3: CASSEINNQPQHF
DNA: TGCGCCAGCAGTGAGATCAACAATCAGCCCCAGCATTTT

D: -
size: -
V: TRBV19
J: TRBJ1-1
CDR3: CATSGFKGTEAFF
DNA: TGTGCCACCTCGGGATTTAAGGGCACTGAAGCTTTCTTT

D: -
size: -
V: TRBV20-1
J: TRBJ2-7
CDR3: CSVNSGYEQYF
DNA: TGCAGTGTGAACAGCGGCTACGAGCAGTACTTC

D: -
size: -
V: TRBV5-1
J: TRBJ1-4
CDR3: CASSLGSVNEKLFF
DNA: TGCGCCAGCAGCTTGGGGTCAGTTAATGAAAAACTGTTTTTT

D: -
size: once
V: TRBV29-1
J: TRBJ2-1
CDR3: CSVPPQGGKYNEQFF
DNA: TGCAGCGTTCCACCTCAGGGGGGGAAGTACAATGAGCAGTTCTTC

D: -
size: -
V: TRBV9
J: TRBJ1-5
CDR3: CASSADYNQPQHF
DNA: TGTGCCAGCAGCGCTGACTACAATCAGCCCCAGCATTTT

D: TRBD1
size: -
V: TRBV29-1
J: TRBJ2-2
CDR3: CSVKGDSEFGELFF
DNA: TGCAGCGTGAAGGGGGACAGCGAATTCGGGGAGCTGTTTTTT

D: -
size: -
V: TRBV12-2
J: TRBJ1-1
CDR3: CASRLNEHMNTEAFF
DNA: TGTGCAAGTCGCTTAAACGAGCACATGAACACTGAAGCTTTCTTT

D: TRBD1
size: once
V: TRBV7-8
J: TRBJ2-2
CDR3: CASSKGQGFPGELFF
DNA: TGTGCCAGCAGCAAGGGACAGGGGTTCCCCGGGGAGCTGTTTTTT

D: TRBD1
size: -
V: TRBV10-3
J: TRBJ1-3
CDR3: CAISESTVTGGRNTIYF
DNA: TGTGCCATCAGTGAGTCGACCGTGACAGGGGGCAGAAACACCATATATTTT

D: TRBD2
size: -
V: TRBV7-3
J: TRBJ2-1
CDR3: CASSLGGGANNEQFF
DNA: TGTGCCAGCAGCTTAGGCGGGGGGGCCAACAATGAGCAGTTCTTC

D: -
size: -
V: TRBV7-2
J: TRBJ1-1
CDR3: CASSLIGLLRVEAFF
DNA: TGTGCCAGCAGCTTAATAGGGTTACTAAGGGTGGAAGCTTTCTTT

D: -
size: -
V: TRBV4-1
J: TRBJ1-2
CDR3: CASSSDPANYGYTF
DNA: TGCGCCAGCAGCTCGGACCCAGCTAACTATGGCTACACCTTC

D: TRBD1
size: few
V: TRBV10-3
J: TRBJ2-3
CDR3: CAIKGTGGRPDTQYF
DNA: TGTGCCATCAAGGGGACAGGGGGCAGGCCAGATACGCAGTATTTT

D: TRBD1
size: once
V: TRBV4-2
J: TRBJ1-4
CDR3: CASSSLFGTGGEKLFF
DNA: TGTGCCAGCAGCTCCCTGTTTGGGACAGGGGGTGAAAAACTGTTTTTT

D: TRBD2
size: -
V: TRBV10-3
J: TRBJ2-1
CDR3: CAISESGSGGYNEQFF
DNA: TGTGCCATCAGTGAGTCGGGTAGCGGGGGGTACAATGAGCAGTTCTTC

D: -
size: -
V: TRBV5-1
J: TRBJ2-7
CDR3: CASSPSQYYEQYF
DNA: TGCGCCAGCAGCCCTTCCCAATACTACGAGCAGTACTTC

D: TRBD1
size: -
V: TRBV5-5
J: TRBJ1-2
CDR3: CASSSNRAETGGYGYTF
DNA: TGTGCCAGCAGCTCTAACCGGGCTGAGACAGGGGGATATGGCTACACCTTC

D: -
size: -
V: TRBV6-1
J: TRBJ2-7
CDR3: CASSEDPAYEQYF
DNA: TGTGCCAGCAGTGAAGATCCCGCCTACGAGCAGTACTTC

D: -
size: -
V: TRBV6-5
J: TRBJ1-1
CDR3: CASSYDFRAEAFF
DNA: TGTGCCAGCAGTTACGACTTTAGGGCTGAAGCTTTCTTT

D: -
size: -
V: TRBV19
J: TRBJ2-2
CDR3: CASSIAELGAVGRTGELFF
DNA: TGTGCCAGTAGTATAGCCGAGTTAGGGGCCGTTGGGAGAACCGGGGAGCTGTTTTTT

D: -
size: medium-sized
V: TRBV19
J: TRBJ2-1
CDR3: CASSRPRRGNEQFF
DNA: TGTGCCAGTAGTAGGCCGCGACGGGGAAATGAGCAGTTCTTC

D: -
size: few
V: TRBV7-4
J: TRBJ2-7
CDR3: CASSTQTGTYEQYF
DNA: TGTGCCAGCAGCACCCAGACCGGAACCTACGAGCAGTACTTC

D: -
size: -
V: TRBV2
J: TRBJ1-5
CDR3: CASSVTGGSRQPQHF
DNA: TGTGCCAGCAGTGTGACGGGTGGGAGCCGACAGCCCCAGCATTTT

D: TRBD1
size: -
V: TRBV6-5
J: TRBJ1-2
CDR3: CASSTLDRGHYGYTF
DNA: TGTGCCAGCAGTACATTGGACAGGGGGCACTATGGCTACACCTTC

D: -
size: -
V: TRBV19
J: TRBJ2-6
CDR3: CASSPGTSGANVLTF
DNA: TGTGCCAGTAGCCCGGGGACATCTGGGGCCAACGTCCTGACTTTC

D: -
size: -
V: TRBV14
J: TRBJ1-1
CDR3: CASSQVSLDTEAFF
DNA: TGTGCCAGCAGCCAAGTTTCGTTGGACACTGAAGCTTTCTTT

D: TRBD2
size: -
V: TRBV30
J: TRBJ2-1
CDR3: CAWTGAGSGGSRYNEQFF
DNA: TGTGCCTGGACGGGCGCAGGTAGCGGGGGGTCTCGATACAATGAGCAGTTCTTC

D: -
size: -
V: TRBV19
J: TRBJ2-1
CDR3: CASNDRYGAGNEQFF
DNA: TGTGCCAGTAACGACCGTTATGGGGCAGGAAATGAGCAGTTCTTC

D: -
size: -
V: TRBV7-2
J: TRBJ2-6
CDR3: CASSFDSIGSSGANVLTF
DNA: TGTGCCAGCAGCTTTGACTCCATCGGGAGTTCTGGGGCCAACGTCCTGACTTTC

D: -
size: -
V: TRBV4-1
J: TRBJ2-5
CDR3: CASSQPGQLETQYF
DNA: TGCGCCAGCAGCCAGCCAGGACAGTTAGAGACCCAGTACTTC

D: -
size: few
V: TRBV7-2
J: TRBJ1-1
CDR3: CASSPPGAFF
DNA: TGTGCCAGCAGCCCTCCCGGAGCTTTCTTT

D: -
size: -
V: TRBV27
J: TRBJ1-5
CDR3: CASSPLLYSNQPQHF
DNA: TGTGCCAGCAGTCCTCTGCTCTATAGCAATCAGCCCCAGCATTTT

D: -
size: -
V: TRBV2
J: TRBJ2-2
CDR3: CASSRTGFAGELFF
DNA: TGTGCCAGCAGTAGAACAGGGTTCGCCGGGGAGCTGTTTTTT

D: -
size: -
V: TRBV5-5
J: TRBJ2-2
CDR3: CASSFWGPNTGELFF
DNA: TGTGCCAGCAGCTTTTGGGGGCCGAACACCGGGGAGCTGTTTTTT

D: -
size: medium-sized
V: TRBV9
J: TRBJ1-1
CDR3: CASSVEGNTEAFF
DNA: TGTGCCAGCAGCGTAGAGGGGAACACTGAAGCTTTCTTT

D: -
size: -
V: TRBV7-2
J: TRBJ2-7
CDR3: CASSLVGRGSYEQYF
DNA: TGTGCCAGCAGCTTAGTTGGTCGGGGTTCCTACGAGCAGTACTTC

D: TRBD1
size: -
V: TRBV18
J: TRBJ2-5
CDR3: CASSRGQGPQETQYF
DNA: TGTGCCAGCTCACGGGGACAGGGGCCCCAAGAGACCCAGTACTTC

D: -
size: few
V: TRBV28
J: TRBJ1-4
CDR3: CASSLGGLDEKLFF
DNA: TGTGCCAGCAGTTTGGGGGGGTTAGATGAAAAACTGTTTTTT

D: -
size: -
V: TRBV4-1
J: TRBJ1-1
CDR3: CASSQGNLAEAFF
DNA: TGCGCCAGCAGCCAAGGGAATCTGGCTGAAGCTTTCTTT

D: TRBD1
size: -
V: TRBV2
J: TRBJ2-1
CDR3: CAIPSGQGNNEQFF
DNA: TGTGCCATCCCAAGCGGACAGGGGAATAACGAGCAGTTCTTC

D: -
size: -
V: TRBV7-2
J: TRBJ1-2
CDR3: CASSPEITVGFYGYTF
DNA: TGTGCCAGCAGCCCAGAGATAACAGTTGGGTTCTATGGCTACACCTTC

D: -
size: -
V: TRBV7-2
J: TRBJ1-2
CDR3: CASRAVAAGENYGYTF
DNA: TGTGCCAGCAGGGCCGTAGCGGCAGGGGAGAACTATGGCTACACCTTC

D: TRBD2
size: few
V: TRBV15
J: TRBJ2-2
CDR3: CATSDLPGGNTGELFF
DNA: TGTGCCACCAGCGACCTCCCGGGGGGAAACACCGGGGAGCTGTTTTTT

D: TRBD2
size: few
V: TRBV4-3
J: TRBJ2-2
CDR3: CASSQEVAGGFTGELFF
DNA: TGCGCCAGCAGCCAAGAAGTAGCGGGGGGGTTCACCGGGGAGCTGTTTTTT

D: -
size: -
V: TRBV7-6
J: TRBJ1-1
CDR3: CASSFEMNTEAFF
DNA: TGTGCCAGCAGCTTTGAGATGAACACTGAAGCTTTCTTT